This TCR beta chain comes out of a study of cytomegalovirus exposure and HLA in healthy donors. Study-wide results and caveats: Analyses of presence and absence presupposed an approximately uniform sequencing depth across donors. Three chains linked to CMV were shown in vitro to be specific for CMV antigens.

This CDR3 spans 14 amino acids. V was pared by 2 bases and J by 5 bases, with 6 bases of the junction left unmatched. Germline-derived CDR1 and CDR2 are SGHAT and FQNNGV. A remark on this clone: Its antigen is unknown.

A multiplex PCR was run with 60 Vbeta primers and 13 Jbeta primers. Sequencing used immunoSEQ multiplex PCR; TCRdb keeps in-frame clones, though not all of them. The table lists roughly 180,000 clones, just under 80% of them singletons. What was sequenced was PBMCs. The chain recombines TRBV11-2 with TRBJ2-7, with 7 bases that match TRBD1. The sequence came from a female donor in good health and CMV-seronegative. In DNA form, the CDR3 reads TGTGCCAGCAGCTTAACGACAGGGCGGGACGAGCAGTACTTC. Its protein product is CASSLTTGRDEQYF.